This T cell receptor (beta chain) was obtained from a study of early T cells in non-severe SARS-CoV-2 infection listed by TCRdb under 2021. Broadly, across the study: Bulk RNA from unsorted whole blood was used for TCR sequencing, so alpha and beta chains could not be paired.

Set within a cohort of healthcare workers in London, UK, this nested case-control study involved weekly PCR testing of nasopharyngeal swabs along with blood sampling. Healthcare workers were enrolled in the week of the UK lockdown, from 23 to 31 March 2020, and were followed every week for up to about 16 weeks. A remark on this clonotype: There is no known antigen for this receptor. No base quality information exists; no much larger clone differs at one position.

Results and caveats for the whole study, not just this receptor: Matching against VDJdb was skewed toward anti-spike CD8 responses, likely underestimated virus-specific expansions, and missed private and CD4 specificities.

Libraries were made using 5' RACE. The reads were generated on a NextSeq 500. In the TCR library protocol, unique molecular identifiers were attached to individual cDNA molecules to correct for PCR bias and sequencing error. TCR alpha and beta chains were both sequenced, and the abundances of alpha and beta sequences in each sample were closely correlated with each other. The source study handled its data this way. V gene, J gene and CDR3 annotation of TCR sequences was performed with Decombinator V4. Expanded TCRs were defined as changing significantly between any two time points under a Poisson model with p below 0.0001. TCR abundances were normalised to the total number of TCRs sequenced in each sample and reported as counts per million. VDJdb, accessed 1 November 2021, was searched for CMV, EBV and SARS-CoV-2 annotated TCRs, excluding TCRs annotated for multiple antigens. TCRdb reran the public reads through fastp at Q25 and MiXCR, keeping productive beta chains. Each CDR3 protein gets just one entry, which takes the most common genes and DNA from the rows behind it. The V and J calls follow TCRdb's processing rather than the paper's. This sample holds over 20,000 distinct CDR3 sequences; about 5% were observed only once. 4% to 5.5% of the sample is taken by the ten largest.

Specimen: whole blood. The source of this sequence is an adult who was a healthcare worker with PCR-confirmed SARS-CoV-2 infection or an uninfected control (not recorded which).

The nucleotide sequence is given as TGTGCCACTATCCAGGGGGATAATGAAAAACTGTTTTTT. It translates to CATIQGDNEKLFF. This chain is built from TRBV2 and TRBJ1-4; 7 junctional bases match TRBD1. For CDR1 and CDR2, the germline V gene lists SNHLY and FYNNEI. At the junction V is shortened by 10 bases and J by 4 bases; bases outside the gene matches: 6. The CDR3 holds 13 amino acids from the cysteine to the phenylalanine. The CDR3 DNA has 39 bases and is translated from base 1.